This passage covers 4 T cell receptor beta chains from one sample sequenced in a study of T cells after yellow fever vaccination. TCRdb reanalysed the 5' RACE reads using MiXCR and keeps one entry per CDR3 protein. Counted here are fewer than 650,000 distinct CDR3 sequences, roughly a fifth occurring once; the ten biggest clones make up around 17%. The material sequenced was PBMCs, taken about 20 days after the first yellow fever vaccination. These receptor sequences come from a man aged 18 to 30 who received the YFV17D yellow fever vaccine.

In this sample, this clonotype turned up many times. The rearrangement joins TRBV5-1 to TRBJ1-6; 7 bases are shared with TRBD1. There are 15 residues in the CDR3. The germline V gene encodes CDR1 SGHRS and CDR2 YFSETQ. V lost 0 bases, J lost 7 bases, and 4 bases stayed unmatched. The CDR3 reads CASSLGGQINSPLHF. CDR3 DNA sequence: TGCGCCAGCAGCTTGGGGGGACAGATAAATTCACCCCTCCACTTT.

The chain recombines TRBV5-1 with TRBJ2-5, with D unclear. This CDR3 contains 14 residues. The germline gives CDR1 SGHRS, CDR2 YFSETQ. V was pared by 3 bases and J by 1 base, with 10 bases between. The CDR3 nucleotides read TGCGCCAGCAGCTACTGGATGTCCCAAGAGACCCAGTACTTC. Its protein product is CASSYWMSQETQYF.

The sample holds one count of this clonotype. This rearrangement joins TRBV2 to TRBJ1-5, with no clear D. V lost 2 bases, J lost 4 bases, and 9 bases lay in between. The V gene's germline CDR1 is SNHLY and CDR2 FYNNEI. The CDR3 runs 14 residues. CDR3 residues: CASSETAPNQPQHF. In DNA form, the CDR3 reads TGTGCCAGCAGTGAAACAGCTCCTAATCAGCCCCAGCATTTT.

The CDR3 region has the DNA TGTGCCAGCAGAACTAGCGGGGCCTACAATGAGCAGTTCTTC. This translates into CASRTSGAYNEQFF. The rearrangement links TRBV7-2 to TRBJ2-1, with 10 bases identical to TRBD2. The germline CDR1 and CDR2 sequences are SGHTA and FQGNSA. V lost 6 bases, J lost 2 bases, and 1 base stayed unmatched. CDR3 size: 14 residues. The complete variable domain, with remaining parts taken from reference TRBV7-2 and TRBJ2-1, reads GAGVSQSPSNKVTEKGKDVELRCDPISGHTALYWYRQSLGQGLEFLIYFQGNSAPDKSGLPSDRFSAERTGGSVSTLTIQRTQQEDSAVYLCASRTSGAYNEQFFGPGTRLTVL.